Listed below are T cell receptor beta chains from one sample, sequenced in a study of blood T cell repertoires in COVID-19. Method: immunoSEQ multiplex PCR; TCRdb's copy keeps in-frame clones and lacks some. The data show 200,000 or so clones, with roughly four fifths seen just once and around 6.9% held by the top ten. The sample was peripheral blood. The source of these receptors is a human donor with acute or convalescent COVID-19. The donor label of this sample is uncertain. CDR3s include the opening cysteine and the closing phenylalanine or tryptophan. D genes are given only for firm matches. Not every row has a clone size; where given, it reads once, few, many or a size class.

d_call: TRBD1
clone_size: .
v_call: TRBV2
j_call: TRBJ1-5
cdr3_length: 16
cdr3_nt: TGTGCCAGCAGTGGAGGACAGGGGGCAGGCAATCAGCCCCAGCATTTT
cdr3_aa: CASSGGQGAGNQPQHF

d_call: .
clone_size: .
v_call: TRBV11-2
j_call: TRBJ2-3
cdr3_length: 16
cdr3_nt: TGTGCCAGCAGCTCCAATACGGTACCGGGCACAGATACGCAGTATTTT
cdr3_aa: CASSSNTVPGTDTQYF

d_call: TRBD1
clone_size: once
v_call: TRBV18
j_call: TRBJ1-2
cdr3_length: 17
cdr3_nt: TGTGCCAGCTCACCACCGGGGGGACAGGCTCGACGCTATGGCTACACCTTC
cdr3_aa: CASSPPGGQARRYGYTF

d_call: TRBD2
clone_size: .
v_call: TRBV19
j_call: TRBJ2-4
cdr3_length: 14
cdr3_nt: TGTGCCAGTAGTATGCCAAGCGGGGGGAACATTCAGTACTTC
cdr3_aa: CASSMPSGGNIQYF

d_call: TRBD1
clone_size: .
v_call: TRBV7-2
j_call: TRBJ2-6
cdr3_length: 15
cdr3_nt: TGTGCCAGCAGGTCGACAGGGTCCGGGGCCAACGTCCTGACTTTC
cdr3_aa: CASRSTGSGANVLTF

d_call: TRBD1
clone_size: .
v_call: TRBV28
j_call: TRBJ2-7
cdr3_length: 15
cdr3_nt: TGTGCCAGCAGGAGGGACAGGGGGACTACCTACGAGCAGTACTTC
cdr3_aa: CASRRDRGTTYEQYF

d_call: .
clone_size: .
v_call: TRBV6-5
j_call: TRBJ2-7
cdr3_length: 14
cdr3_nt: TGTGCCAGCGTAGGCGGGGACGGAACCTACGAGCAGTACTTC
cdr3_aa: CASVGGDGTYEQYF

d_call: .
clone_size: .
v_call: TRBV5-4
j_call: TRBJ1-2
cdr3_length: 13
cdr3_nt: TGTGCCAGCAGCTTGGGACAAGATTATGGCTACACCTTC
cdr3_aa: CASSLGQDYGYTF

d_call: .
clone_size: once
v_call: TRBV7-7
j_call: TRBJ2-5
cdr3_length: 16
cdr3_nt: TGTGCCAGCAGCTTAGAGGTCGGCGGGGCGCGCGAGACCCAGTACTTC
cdr3_aa: CASSLEVGGARETQYF

d_call: .
clone_size: .
v_call: TRBV3-1/TRBV3-2
j_call: TRBJ2-3
cdr3_length: 16
cdr3_nt: TGTGCCAGCAGCCCTGTAGCGGCCGCTAGCACAGATACGCAGTATTTT
cdr3_aa: CASSPVAAASTDTQYF

d_call: .
clone_size: few
v_call: TRBV7-3
j_call: TRBJ2-2
cdr3_length: 12
cdr3_nt: TGTGCCAGCAGCTCCCCGACCGGGGAGCTGTTTTTT
cdr3_aa: CASSSPTGELFF

d_call: TRBD1
clone_size: .
v_call: TRBV7-9
j_call: TRBJ1-6
cdr3_length: 17
cdr3_nt: TGTGCCAGCAGCCCCTTACAGGGGGTCTCCTATAATTCACCCCTCCACTTT
cdr3_aa: CASSPLQGVSYNSPLHF

d_call: .
clone_size: .
v_call: TRBV18
j_call: TRBJ2-2
cdr3_length: 14
cdr3_nt: TGTGCCAGCTCACCAATCGGGGAGACCGGGGAGCTGTTTTTT
cdr3_aa: CASSPIGETGELFF

d_call: .
clone_size: .
v_call: TRBV15
j_call: TRBJ2-7
cdr3_length: 13
cdr3_nt: TGTGCCACCAGCAGGGATGGGAGGGGGTGGCAGTACTTC
cdr3_aa: CATSRDGRGWQYF

d_call: TRBD2
clone_size: .
v_call: TRBV10-3
j_call: TRBJ2-1
cdr3_length: 19
cdr3_nt: TGTGCCATCAGTGAGTCTCCAGCGGGAGTATTCGGCTCCTACAATGAGCAGTTCTTC
cdr3_aa: CAISESPAGVFGSYNEQFF

d_call: TRBD2
clone_size: .
v_call: TRBV5-6
j_call: TRBJ2-7
cdr3_length: 14
cdr3_nt: TGTGCCAGCAGCTTGGCCGGCGGGAGCTCCGAGCAGTACTTC
cdr3_aa: CASSLAGGSSEQYF

d_call: .
clone_size: .
v_call: TRBV27
j_call: TRBJ1-5
cdr3_length: 15
cdr3_nt: TGTGCCAGCAGTTCGGCAGGGGCCGGCAATCAGCCCCAGCATTTT
cdr3_aa: CASSSAGAGNQPQHF

d_call: .
clone_size: .
v_call: TRBV3-1/TRBV3-2
j_call: TRBJ2-3
cdr3_length: 13
cdr3_nt: TGTGCCAGCAGCCAAGACGGACTGACTACGCAGTATTTT
cdr3_aa: CASSQDGLTTQYF

d_call: TRBD1
clone_size: .
v_call: TRBV7-2
j_call: TRBJ1-2
cdr3_length: 15
cdr3_nt: TGTGCCAGCAGCTTCCGACAGGGCCTTGACTATGGCTACACCTTC
cdr3_aa: CASSFRQGLDYGYTF

d_call: TRBD1
clone_size: once
v_call: TRBV2
j_call: TRBJ1-4
cdr3_length: 15
cdr3_nt: TGTGCCAGCAGAGGAGGACAGGGCCTTTATGAAAAACTGTTTTTT
cdr3_aa: CASRGGQGLYEKLFF

d_call: TRBD1
clone_size: .
v_call: TRBV5-1
j_call: TRBJ2-1
cdr3_length: 14
cdr3_nt: TGCGCCAGCAGCATAGGACAGGGATACAATGAGCAGTTCTTC
cdr3_aa: CASSIGQGYNEQFF

d_call: .
clone_size: few
v_call: TRBV5-6
j_call: TRBJ1-1
cdr3_length: 14
cdr3_nt: TGTGCCAGCAGCTTTCTCCGGGGGAACACTGAAGCTTTCTTT
cdr3_aa: CASSFLRGNTEAFF